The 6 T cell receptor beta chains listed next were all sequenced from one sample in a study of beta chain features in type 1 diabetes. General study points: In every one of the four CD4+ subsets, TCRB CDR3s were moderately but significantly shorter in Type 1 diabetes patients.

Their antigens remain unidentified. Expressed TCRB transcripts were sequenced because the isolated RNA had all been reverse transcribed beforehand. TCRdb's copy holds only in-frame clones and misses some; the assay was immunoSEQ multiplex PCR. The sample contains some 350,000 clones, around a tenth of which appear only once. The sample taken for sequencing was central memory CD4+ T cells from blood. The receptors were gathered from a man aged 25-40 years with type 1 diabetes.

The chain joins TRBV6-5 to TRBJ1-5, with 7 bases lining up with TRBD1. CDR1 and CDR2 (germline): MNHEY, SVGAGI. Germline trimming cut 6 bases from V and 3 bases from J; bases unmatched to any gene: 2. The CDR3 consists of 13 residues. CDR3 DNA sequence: TGTGCCAGCAGGGACAGGACCAATCAGCCCCAGCATTTT. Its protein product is CASRDRTNQPQHF.

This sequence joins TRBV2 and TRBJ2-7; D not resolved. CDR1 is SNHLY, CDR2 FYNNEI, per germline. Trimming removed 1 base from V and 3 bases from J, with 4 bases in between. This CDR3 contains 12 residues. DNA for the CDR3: TGTGCCAGCAGTGAAGGGTACTACGAGCAGTACTTC. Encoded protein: CASSEGYYEQYF.

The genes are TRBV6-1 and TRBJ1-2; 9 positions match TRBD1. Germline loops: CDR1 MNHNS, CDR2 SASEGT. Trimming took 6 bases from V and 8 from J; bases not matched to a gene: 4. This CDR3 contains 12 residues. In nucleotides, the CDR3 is TGTGCCAGCAGCGAGGACAGGGGAGGCTACACCTTC. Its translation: CASSEDRGGYTF.

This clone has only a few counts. The CDR3 loop is CASSPRLAGYGEQFF. The DNA for the CDR3 is TGTGCCAGCAGCCCCCGACTAGCGGGTTATGGTGAGCAGTTCTTC. The chain carries TRBV11-2 and TRBJ2-1, with 10 bases lining up with TRBD2. The CDR3 spans 15 residues. Trimming took 5 bases from V and 9 from J; bases not matched to a gene: 10. Per germline, CDR1 SGHAT and CDR2 FQNNGV.

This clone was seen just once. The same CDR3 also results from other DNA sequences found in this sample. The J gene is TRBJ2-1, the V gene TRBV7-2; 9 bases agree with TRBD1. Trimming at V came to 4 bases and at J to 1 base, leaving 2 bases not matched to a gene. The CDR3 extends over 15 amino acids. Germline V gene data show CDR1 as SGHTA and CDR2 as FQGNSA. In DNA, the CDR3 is TGTGCCAGCAGCTCGGGGACAGGGTCCTACAATGAGCAGTTCTTC. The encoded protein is CASSSGTGSYNEQFF.

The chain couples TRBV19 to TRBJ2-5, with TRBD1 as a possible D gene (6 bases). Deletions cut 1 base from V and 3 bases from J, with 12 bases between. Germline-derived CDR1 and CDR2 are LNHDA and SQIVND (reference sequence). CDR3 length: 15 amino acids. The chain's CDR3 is CASSIASTGKETQYF. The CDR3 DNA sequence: TGTGCCAGTAGTATAGCTTCTACAGGGAAAGAGACCCAGTACTTC. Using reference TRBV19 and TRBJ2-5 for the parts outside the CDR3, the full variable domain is DGGITQSPKYLFRKEGQNVTLSCEQNLNHDAMYWYRQDPGQGLRLIYYSQIVNDFQKGDIAEGYSVSREKKESFPLTVTSAQKNPTAFYLCASSIASTGKETQYFGPGTRLLVL.